The 26 T cell receptor beta chains listed next were all sequenced from one sample in a study of glioma-infiltrating T cells after dendritic cell vaccination. Sequenced by immunoSEQ multiplex PCR; TCRdb stores in-frame clones only, minus some. The sample lists about 63,000 clones, 85% to 90% seen once, with about 9% in the top ten. Time point defined: after dendritic cell vaccination, including at tumor progression/relapse. Sequencing was performed on blood, taken after dendritic cell vaccination. The receptors come from a human donor with glioblastoma.

A single count supports this clone. The chain uses TRBV27 and TRBJ1-6; 7 positions match TRBD1. CDR1 is MNHEY, CDR2 SMNVEV, per germline (reference sequence). The CDR3 consists of 17 residues. Unmatched junction bases numbered 5, after V lost 3 bases and J lost 0 bases. The CDR3 coding sequence is TGTGCCAGCAGTTTTAGGACAGGCAACTCCTATAATTCACCCCTCCACTTT. Encoded protein: CASSFRTGNSYNSPLHF.

This rearrangement joins TRBV10-2 to TRBJ1-1, with unresolved D. V shed 6 bases and J shed 4 bases, with 12 bases lying between them. This CDR3 spans 13 amino acids. Germline-derived CDR1 and CDR2 are WSHSY and SAAADI. The CDR3 reads CASSTPDGTEAFF. In DNA form, the CDR3 reads TGCGCCAGCAGCACACCCGATGGCACTGAAGCTTTCTTT.

J is TRBJ1-1 and V is TRBV5-6; TRBD1 might be the D (5 bases). V was shortened by 4 bases and J by 0 bases, with 7 bases between the two germline ends. There are 13 residues in the CDR3. The V gene's germline CDR1 is SGHDT and CDR2 YYEEEE. The CDR3 DNA follows: TGTGCCAGCAGCACGACAGTGAACACTGAAGCTTTCTTT. This encodes CASSTTVNTEAFF.

The sample holds one count of this clone. V gene TRBV18 combines with J gene TRBJ2-3; D might be TRBD1 (6 bases). Germline V gives CDR1 KGHSH, CDR2 LQKENI. This CDR3 comprises 15 residues. Trimming stripped 6 bases from V and 4 bases from J, with 17 bases between. The CDR3: CASSQRGAGADTQYF. The CDR3 coding sequence is TGTGCCAGCTCCCAACGGGGCGCAGGGGCAGATACGCAGTATTTT.

The chain has TRBV2 and TRBJ2-7; 11 nucleotides line up with TRBD2. Germline V lookup: CDR1 SNHLY, CDR2 FYNNEI. V trimming: 2 bases; J trimming: 4 bases; junction bases outside the gene matches: 10. This CDR3 spans 17 amino acids. CDR3 loop: CASSETSGGAQVYEQYF. The CDR3 DNA is TGTGCCAGCAGTGAAACTAGCGGGGGTGCCCAAGTTTACGAGCAGTACTTC.

The CDR3 DNA follows: TGTGCCAGCAGTTTGTCGGGAGCGCAGTTCTTC. Protein product: CASSLSGAQFF. This chain connects TRBV6-5 to TRBJ2-1; D perhaps matches TRBD2 (6 bases). Germline-derived CDR1 and CDR2 are MNHEY and SVGAGI. The V end lost 4 bases, the J end lost 12 bases, and 10 bases lay between the germline ends. The CDR3 consists of 11 residues.

CDR3 coding DNA: TGTGCCTGGAGTCTAAGTATCAGGGTTTCTCGGACAGATACGCAGTATTTT. Translated: CAWSLSIRVSRTDTQYF. This chain joins TRBV30 and TRBJ2-3; D is perhaps TRBD1 (5 bases). V lost 2 bases to trimming and J lost 3 bases, with 21 bases between them. Germline loops: CDR1 GTSNPN, CDR2 SVGIG (reference sequence). The CDR3 loop spans 17 amino acids. The full variable domain, its missing parts supplied by reference TRBV30 and TRBJ2-3, is SQTIHQWPATLVQPVGSPLSLECTVEGTSNPNLYWYRQAAGRGLQLLFYSVGIGQISSEVPQNLSASRPQDRQFILSSKKLLLSDSGFYLCAWSLSIRVSRTDTQYFGPGTRLTVL.

This chain joins TRBV5-5 and TRBJ1-1, with D maybe TRBD1 (6 bases). In germline, CDR1 is SGHKS, CDR2 YYEKEE (reference sequence). The CDR3 has 17 amino acids. V was clipped by 4 bases and J by 4 bases, with 23 bases between them. In DNA form, the CDR3 reads TGTGCCAGCAGCATACGATCTGGTGGGACAACCCTCACTGAAGCTTTCTTT. It yields the protein CASSIRSGGTTLTEAFF. Filled out from reference TRBV5-5 and TRBJ1-1, the complete variable domain reads DAGVTQSPTHLIKTRGQQVTLRCSPISGHKSVSWYQQVLGQGPQFIFQYYEKEERGRGNFPDRFSARQFPNYSSELNVNALLLGDSALYLCASSIRSGGTTLTEAFFGQGTRLTVV.

V gene TRBV7-8 combines with J gene TRBJ1-5, with 10 positions matching TRBD1. This CDR3 contains 16 residues. Germline loops: CDR1 SGHVS, CDR2 FQNEAQ. J gave up 3 bases and V 1 base, and 3 bases lay outside the gene matches. This chain's CDR3 is CASSLGTGGINQPQHF. The DNA of the CDR3 is TGTGCCAGCAGCTTAGGGACAGGGGGAATCAATCAGCCCCAGCATTTT. The full variable domain, in which reference TRBV7-8 and TRBJ1-5 provide the parts outside the CDR3, is GAGVSQSPRYKVAKRGQDVALRCDPISGHVSLFWYQQALGQGPEFLTYFQNEAQLDKSGLPSDRFFAERPEGSVSTLKIQRTQQEDSAVYLCASSLGTGGINQPQHFGDGTRLSIL.

This sequence joins TRBV10-3 and TRBJ2-1; 10 bases are a match to TRBD2. CDR3 size: 15 residues. The junction had 6 bases not matched to a gene; V was cut back by 5 bases and J by 5 bases. Germline assignment: CDR1 ENHRY and CDR2 SYGVKD. The DNA for the CDR3 is TGTGCCATCAGTTCAGCGGGGGGGCCGGACAATGAGCAGTTCTTC. Its translation is CAISSAGGPDNEQFF.

This clone was counted between two and nine times. The chain combines TRBV11-2 with TRBJ2-1; D unclear. The CDR3 has 15 residues. V lost 0 bases to trimming and J lost 5 bases, with 11 bases between them. Germline CDR1 reads SGHAT; CDR2 reads FQNNGV. As DNA, the CDR3 is TGTGCCAGCAGCTTAGATTGGAGCAAGGACAATGAGCAGTTCTTC. Encoded protein: CASSLDWSKDNEQFF.

V gene TRBV15 combines with J gene TRBJ1-5; no clear D gene. Germline V gives CDR1 LNHNV, CDR2 YYDKDF (reference sequence). The CDR3 has 15 amino acids. V was clipped by 0 bases and J by 0 bases, with 6 bases between them. DNA for the CDR3: TGTGCCACCAGCAGAGATCAGGCTAGCAATCAGCCCCAGCATTTT. As protein: CATSRDQASNQPQHF. The whole variable domain, remainder taken from reference TRBV15 and TRBJ1-5, is DAMVIQNPRYQVTQFGKPVTLSCSQTLNHNVMYWYQQKSSQAPKLLFHYYDKDFNNEADTPDNFQSRRPNTSFCFLDIRSPGLGDTAMYLCATSRDQASNQPQHFGDGTRLSIL.

Here the CDR3 DNA reads TGTGCCAGCAGCCGCGTGGTTCGCTCCTATAATTCACCCCTCCACTTT. Protein product: CASSRVVRSYNSPLHF. The rearrangement uses TRBV28 and TRBJ1-6; D gene ambiguous. V lost 6 bases and J 0 bases, leaving 12 bases between the germline ends. Germline CDR1 reads MDHEN; CDR2 reads SYDVKM. There are 16 residues in the CDR3. The variable domain in full, with the rest retrieved from reference TRBV28 and TRBJ1-6, is DVKVTQSSRYLVKRTGEKVFLECVQDMDHENMFWYRQDPGLGLRLIYFSYDVKMKEKGDIPEGYSVSREKKERFSLILESASTNQTSMYLCASSRVVRSYNSPLHFGNGTRLTVT.

The CDR3 nucleotides read TGTGCCAGCAGTTTTGGGACATACACTGAAGCTTTCTTT. Translation: CASSFGTYTEAFF. V and J are TRBV28 and TRBJ1-1; D possibly corresponds to TRBD1 (6 bases). Trimming left V 3 bases short and J 3 bases short, with 8 bases between. The CDR3 covers 13 residues. Germline CDR1 reads MDHEN; CDR2 reads SYDVKM.

The rearrangement links TRBV4-3 to TRBJ1-6, with D perhaps TRBD1 (5 bases). This CDR3 contains 16 residues. V lost 4 bases, J lost 3 bases, and 13 bases lay in between. Germline lookup yields CDR1 LGHNA and CDR2 YSLEER. The CDR3 sequence is CASSPKRTNYNSPLHF. The CDR3 DNA follows: TGCGCCAGCAGCCCAAAACGGACAAACTATAATTCACCCCTCCACTTT.

This chain uses TRBV19 with TRBJ1-2; 9 positions match TRBD1. Per germline, CDR1 LNHDA and CDR2 SQIVND (reference sequence). The J segment lost 2 bases and the V segment lost 6 bases, leaving 7 bases of the junction unmatched. This CDR3 is built from 15 residues. CDR3 sequence (DNA): TGTGCCAGTAGGGGGACAGGGCAACAGAACTATGGCTACACCTTC. Translation gives CASRGTGQQNYGYTF.

This clone was found once. V gene TRBV7-9 combines with J gene TRBJ1-2; 9 bases align to TRBD1. This CDR3 is built from 15 residues. After removal of 4 bases from V and 8 bases from J, the junction contained 11 bases not matched to a gene. Germline V CDR1 and CDR2: SEHNR, FQNEAQ (reference sequence). This CDR3 is CASSSRTGELSGYTF. CDR3 sequence (DNA): TGTGCCAGCAGCTCGAGGACAGGGGAGTTAAGCGGCTACACCTTC.

This clone turned up a few times. This rearrangement joins TRBV2 to TRBJ2-3, with a possible D match to TRBD2 (6 bases). Looked up from germline, CDR1 is SNHLY and CDR2 is FYNNEI. The germline V and J ends were trimmed by 3 bases and 0 bases, with 10 bases remaining between them. The CDR3 runs to 15 residues. The CDR3 DNA follows: TGTGCCAGCAGTGAGGGACTCCCAAGCACAGATACGCAGTATTTT. Translated, it gives CASSEGLPSTDTQYF.

V gene TRBV7-9 combines with J gene TRBJ1-1; D unresolved. The CDR3 is 14 amino acids. Trimming stripped 5 bases from V and 1 base from J, with 11 bases between. Germline CDR1 SEHNR, CDR2 FQNEAQ (reference sequence). The CDR3 sequence is CASSPGRTNTEAFF. The CDR3 nucleotides are TGTGCCAGCAGCCCCGGTCGTACGAACACTGAAGCTTTCTTT.

The chain is built from TRBV7-2 and TRBJ1-2; 7 bases map to TRBD1. CDR1 SGHTA and CDR2 FQGNSA come from the germline V gene. The junction had 8 bases not matched to a gene; V was cut back by 5 bases and J by 2 bases. This CDR3 has 15 amino acids. The CDR3 DNA follows: TGTGCCAGCAGCCCCACGACAGGGAAAAACTATGGCTACACCTTC. Translating it yields CASSPTTGKNYGYTF.

The V call is TRBV7-2, the J call TRBJ1-2; 7 bases line up with TRBD1. With 5 bases clipped from V and 4 bases from J, the junction kept 10 bases outside the gene matches. The CDR3 has 15 residues. Germline V lookup: CDR1 SGHTA, CDR2 FQGNSA. CDR3 region: CASSDGTAGFYGYTF. The CDR3 DNA is TGTGCCAGCAGCGACGGGACAGCGGGCTTCTATGGCTACACCTTC.

The chain carries TRBV5-6 and TRBJ2-7; 8 positions match TRBD2. V lost 0 bases and J lost 3; bases outside the gene matches: 11. Germline V gives CDR1 SGHDT, CDR2 YYEEEE. This CDR3 comprises 17 residues. The CDR3 loop reads CASSLASGGPLVYEQYF. CDR3 bases: TGTGCCAGCAGCTTGGCCAGCGGGGGCCCCCTCGTCTACGAGCAGTACTTC. Full variable domain (missing parts from reference TRBV5-6 and TRBJ2-7): DAGVTQSPTHLIKTRGQQVTLRCSPKSGHDTVSWYQQALGQGPQFIFQYYEEEERQRGNFPDRFSGHQFPNYSSELNVNALLLGDSALYLCASSLASGGPLVYEQYFGPGTRLTVT.

The rearrangement uses TRBV28 and TRBJ2-1, with TRBD1 as a possible D gene (7 bases). The CDR3 totals 15 residues. Between the trimmed V and J ends, which lost 6 bases and 4 bases, there was a span of 16 bases. CDR1 is MDHEN, CDR2 SYDVKM, per germline. The DNA of the CDR3 is TGTGCCAGCAGCCCGGGGGACAGCCCGTACAATGAGCAGTTCTTC. It translates to CASSPGDSPYNEQFF.

This chain joins TRBV2 and TRBJ2-1; 7 bases are a match to TRBD1. V trimming: 7 bases; J trimming: 3 bases; junction bases outside the gene matches: 12. This CDR3 is 16 amino acids long. The V gene's germline CDR1 is SNHLY and CDR2 FYNNEI. The CDR3 DNA sequence: TGTGCCAGCAAGATTTATGGGACAGACAGCTACAATGAGCAGTTCTTC. It is translated as CASKIYGTDSYNEQFF.

J is TRBJ2-7 and V is TRBV11-2; TRBD2 matches at 7 bases. The CDR3 runs 12 residues. CDR1 is SGHAT, CDR2 FQNNGV, per germline. The V and J ends lost 5 bases and 6 bases, in that order; junction bases with no gene match: 4. The chain's CDR3 is CASSLGTTEQYF. In DNA, the CDR3 is TGTGCCAGCAGCCTAGGGACTACCGAGCAGTACTTC.

The chain joins TRBV20-1 to TRBJ2-2, with TRBD1 as a possible D gene (5 bases). CDR3 length: 11 residues. Germline V CDR1 and CDR2: DFQATT, SNEGSKA (reference sequence). With 6 bases removed from V and 8 bases from J, the gap between germline ends came to 10 bases. Written as DNA, the CDR3 is TGCAGTGCCTTTAGGGGTGGGGAGCTGTTTTTT. Its translation is CSAFRGGELFF.